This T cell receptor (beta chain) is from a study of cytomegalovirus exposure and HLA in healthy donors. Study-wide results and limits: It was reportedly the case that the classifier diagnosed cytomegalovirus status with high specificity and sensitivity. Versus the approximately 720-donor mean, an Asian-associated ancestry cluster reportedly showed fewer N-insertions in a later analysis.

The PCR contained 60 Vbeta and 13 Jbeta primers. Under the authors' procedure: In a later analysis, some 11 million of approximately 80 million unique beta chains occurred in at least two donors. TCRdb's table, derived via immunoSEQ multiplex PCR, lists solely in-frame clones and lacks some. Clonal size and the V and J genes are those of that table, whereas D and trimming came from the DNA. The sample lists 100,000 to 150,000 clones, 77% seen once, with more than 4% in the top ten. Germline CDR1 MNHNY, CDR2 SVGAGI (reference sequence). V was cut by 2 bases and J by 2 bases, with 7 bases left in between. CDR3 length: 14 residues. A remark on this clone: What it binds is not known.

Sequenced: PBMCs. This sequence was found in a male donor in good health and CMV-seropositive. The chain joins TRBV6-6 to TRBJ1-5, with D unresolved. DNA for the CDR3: TGTGCCAGCAGTTACAGAGGTGGCAATCAGCCCCAGCATTTT. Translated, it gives CASSYRGGNQPQHF.